The 21 T cell receptor beta chains given below trace back to one sample, sequenced in a study of blood T cells in healthy people across ages. Next came a second PCR, run for about 7 to 12 cycles, which used a sample-barcoded 5' primer along with a J-beta primer mix. Using its own MiXCR run on the 5' RACE reads, TCRdb lists one record per CDR3 protein. The table records roughly 800,000 distinct CDR3 sequences, 20% to 25% of them present only once. This same sample was also taken into another study, of T cells of mothers and their children.

The sample consisted of blood. Receptors originate from a boy aged 5-17 years in good health.

In its sample, this clonotype was seen a few times. The chain has TRBV7-2 and TRBJ2-5; 8 nucleotides align to TRBD2. CDR1 SGHTA and CDR2 FQGNSA come from the germline V gene. This CDR3 is built from 13 residues. V lost 6 bases, J lost 5 bases, and 5 bases stayed unmatched. The CDR3 region has the DNA TGTGCCAGCAGGGGTAGCGGGGTGGAGACCCAGTACTTC. Protein sequence: CASRGSGVETQYF.

This clonotype was picked up a small number of times. The V and J genes are TRBV14 and TRBJ2-3; maybe TRBD2 (5 bases). This CDR3 has 15 amino acids. In germline, CDR1 is SGHDN, CDR2 FVKESK. V dropped 0 bases and J dropped 4 bases, with 11 bases sitting between them. The CDR3 coding sequence is TGTGCCAGCAGCCAAGAGCGGGTTAGGGCAGATACGCAGTATTTT. It translates to CASSQERVRADTQYF.

This clonotype was counted a few times. The chain has TRBV12-3 or TRBV12-4 and TRBJ1-4, with 10 bases that match TRBD1. The CDR3 has 16 amino acids. V lost 6 bases, J lost 3 bases, and 7 bases stayed unmatched. CDR3 residues: CASSPGQGRPNEKLFF. CDR3 DNA: TGTGCCAGCAGCCCGGGACAGGGGAGACCTAATGAAAAACTGTTTTTT.

This clonotype was recorded a few times. The V and J genes are TRBV29-1 and TRBJ2-1, with D possibly TRBD1 on 5 matching bases. CDR3 length equals 12 residues. V shed 3 bases and J shed 9 bases, with 12 bases lying between them. Germline V gene sequence: CDR1 SQVTM, CDR2 ANQGSEA. CDR3 residues: CSVEVLGPEQFF. CDR3 DNA sequence: TGCAGCGTTGAGGTGTTGGGGCCTGAGCAGTTCTTC.

This clonotype was detected a few times. This chain connects TRBV6-1 to TRBJ2-2; a possible D gene is TRBD1 (6 bases). The germline V gene has CDR1 MNHNS and CDR2 SASEGT. V lost 5 bases and J lost 1, with 17 bases in between. There are 17 residues in the CDR3. Written as DNA, the CDR3 is TGTGCCAGCAGTCTCCCCCTCGGCAGGGGGAACACCGGGGAGCTGTTTTTT. It yields the protein CASSLPLGRGNTGELFF.

The V call is TRBV24-1, the J call TRBJ2-3; D is undetermined. CDR1 and CDR2 (germline): KGHDR, SFDVKD. The V and J ends lost 5 bases and 2 bases respectively, with 10 bases between them. There are 14 residues in the CDR3. The CDR3 nucleotides read TGTGCCACCAGTGGACAAATCAACACAGATACGCAGTATTTT. It specifies CATSGQINTDTQYF.

V gene TRBV7-2 combines with J gene TRBJ1-4; D call uncertain. The germline gives CDR1 SGHTA, CDR2 FQGNSA. CDR3 size: 14 residues. Trimming pared 3 bases from V and 7 bases from J, leaving 12 bases between. The DNA of the CDR3 is TGTGCCAGCAGCTTGAGGGAGAGGACTGAAAAACTGTTTTTT. Its protein is CASSLRERTEKLFF. The variable domain in full, completed from reference TRBV7-2 and TRBJ1-4, reads GAGVSQSPSNKVTEKGKDVELRCDPISGHTALYWYRQSLGQGLEFLIYFQGNSAPDKSGLPSDRFSAERTGGSVSTLTIQRTQQEDSAVYLCASSLRERTEKLFFGSGTQLSVL.

The V and J genes are TRBV7-2 and TRBJ2-3; 9 bases fit TRBD2. The CDR3 spans 16 residues. V was clipped by 3 bases and J by 4 bases; unmatched bases: 8. CDR1 SGHTA and CDR2 FQGNSA come from the germline V gene. The CDR3: CASSFSGAGGADTQYF. The DNA of the CDR3 is TGTGCCAGCAGCTTCTCAGGGGCGGGGGGGGCAGATACGCAGTATTTT. The whole variable domain, remainder taken from reference TRBV7-2 and TRBJ2-3, is GAGVSQSPSNKVTEKGKDVELRCDPISGHTALYWYRQSLGQGLEFLIYFQGNSAPDKSGLPSDRFSAERTGGSVSTLTIQRTQQEDSAVYLCASSFSGAGGADTQYFGPGTRLTVL.

This clonotype has a handful of counts. The genes are TRBV7-9 and TRBJ2-1, with D possibly being TRBD1 (6 bases). Gene TRBJ2-5 matches the end of the DNA better, so the J call may be wrong. This CDR3 contains 13 residues. Germline CDR1 and CDR2: SEHNR and FQNEAQ (reference sequence). CDR3 residues: CASNIQGWETQYF. The CDR3 region has the DNA TGTGCCAGCAACATACAGGGTTGGGAGACCCAGTACTTC.

The chain recombines TRBV3-1 with TRBJ1-2; TRBD1 aligns across 10 bases. The V and J ends lost 5 bases and 7 bases, in that order; junction bases with no gene match: 10. Germline V lookup: CDR1 LGHDT, CDR2 YNNKEL (reference sequence). The CDR3 runs to 15 residues. The CDR3 reads CASSVPGQGMIGYTF. The CDR3 DNA follows: TGTGCCAGCAGCGTTCCGGGACAGGGGATGATTGGCTACACCTTC.

This clonotype was observed a few times. The J gene is TRBJ2-7, the V gene TRBV13; 10 positions agree with TRBD1. The CDR3 contains 16 residues. J lost 3 bases, V lost 6 bases, and 11 bases had no gene match. Per germline, CDR1 PRHDT and CDR2 FYEKMQ (reference sequence). The CDR3 sequence: CASRHSGTGVYYEQYF. DNA for the CDR3: TGTGCCAGCAGACACTCCGGGACAGGGGTATACTACGAGCAGTACTTC.

The chain combines TRBV11-2 with TRBJ2-3; tentatively, D is TRBD1 (5 bases). The V gene's germline CDR1 is SGHAT and CDR2 FQNNGV. The CDR3 sequence is 15 residues long. The V end lost 6 bases, the J end lost 6 bases, and 19 bases lay between the germline ends. CDR3 coding DNA: TGTGCCAGCAGACAAACGTCAGGGCTGGCGGATACGCAGTATTTT. Protein sequence: CASRQTSGLADTQYF.

V and J are TRBV29-1 and TRBJ1-2, with TRBD1 matching 8 bases. Germline CDR1 and CDR2: SQVTM and ANQGSEA. This CDR3 contains 16 residues. Losses at the gene ends were 3 bases for V and 4 bases for J; bases not matched to a gene: 13. Here the CDR3 DNA reads TGCAGCGTTGATGTCACGGGGGCAGACAGGGGCTATGGCTACACCTTC. Translating it yields CSVDVTGADRGYGYTF.

DNA of the CDR3: TGTGCCAGCAGTCCCCAGGAGATATCCCCCACCGGGGAGCTGTTTTTT. Translating gives CASSPQEISPTGELFF. This chain uses TRBV6-2 or TRBV6-3 with TRBJ2-2; D not resolved. The CDR3 runs 16 residues. Trimming removed 5 bases at V and 4 bases at J, with 17 bases between. Germline CDR1 is MNHEY and CDR2 is SVGEGT.

There are a few counts of this clonotype. This chain joins TRBV4-3 and TRBJ1-4; D may be TRBD1 (5 bases). CDR1 LGHNA and CDR2 YSLEER come from the germline V gene. CDR3 length: 17 amino acids. The germline V and J ends were trimmed by 0 bases and 5 bases, with 16 bases remaining between them. The CDR3 DNA sequence: TGCGCCAGCAGCCAAGAGAAAAACCCGCAGGGAAATGAAAAACTGTTTTTT. This translates into CASSQEKNPQGNEKLFF.

This clonotype was observed a handful of times. The rearrangement links TRBV27 to TRBJ2-3; 7 nucleotides agree with TRBD2. The germline gives CDR1 MNHEY, CDR2 SMNVEV (reference sequence). V lost 8 bases to trimming and J lost 4 bases; unmatched junction nucleotides: 12. The CDR3 has 15 residues. The CDR3: CASSSGGFWADTQYF. As DNA, the CDR3 is TGTGCCAGCTCCTCCGGGGGGTTTTGGGCAGATACGCAGTATTTT.

This clonotype was counted once. V usage is TRBV5-6 and J usage is TRBJ2-7; D not resolved. Germline CDR1 and CDR2: SGHDT and YYEEEE. V dropped 8 bases and J dropped 6 bases, with 18 bases sitting between them. This CDR3 has 13 residues. CDR3 protein: CASTKKTPPEQYF. The CDR3 nucleotides read TGTGCCAGTACAAAGAAGACTCCCCCCGAGCAGTACTTC.

This clonotype has more than one count but fewer than ten. The gene calls are TRBV11-2 and TRBJ2-5; 15 bases agree with TRBD2. The CDR3 is 15 amino acids. Germline values: CDR1 SGHAT, CDR2 FQNNGV. V shed 5 bases and J 9 bases; nucleotides not matched to a gene: 7. CDR3 in DNA: TGTGCCAGCAGCCCAGGGACTAGCGGGGGGACGGCCCAGTACTTC. Translated, it gives CASSPGTSGGTAQYF.

The chain recombines TRBV6-6 with TRBJ2-7; no clear D. The CDR3 consists of 15 residues. The V end was cut by 2 bases, the J end by 1 base, with 12 bases between. Germline V gene lookup returns CDR1 MNHNY and CDR2 SVGAGI (reference sequence). The CDR3 here is CASSYGRKESYEQYF. CDR3 sequence (DNA): TGTGCCAGCAGTTACGGGCGGAAAGAATCCTACGAGCAGTACTTC.

The genes are TRBV7-8 and TRBJ1-2, with 7 bases fitting TRBD1. Germline V gene data show CDR1 as SGHVS and CDR2 as FQNEAQ. V lost 6 bases to trimming and J lost 5 bases; unmatched junction nucleotides: 18. CDR3 length equals 17 residues. This chain's CDR3 is CASRATGTDTYLYGYTF. Here the CDR3 DNA reads TGTGCCAGCAGGGCTACTGGGACAGATACTTATCTTTATGGCTACACCTTC.

The rearrangement joins TRBV11-3 to TRBJ2-1, with a weak D call TRBD2 (6 bases). The V end lost 6 bases, the J end lost 5 bases, and 11 bases lay between the germline ends. CDR1 is SGHNT, CDR2 YENEEA, per germline. CDR3 length equals 13 residues. The CDR3 is CASRGRENNEQFF. CDR3 DNA sequence: TGTGCCAGCAGAGGCCGGGAGAACAATGAGCAGTTCTTC.